These 5 T cell receptor beta chains came from one sample sequenced in a study of cytomegalovirus exposure and HLA in healthy donors (TCRdb year 2017). Libraries were constructed by the immunoSEQ multiplex PCR assay. A mixture of 60 forward primers for TCR Vbeta segments and 13 reverse primers for TCR Jbeta segments was used in the multiplex PCR. Sourced from immuneACCESS, this table was stored by TCRdb with only in-frame sequences that have V and J called. A share of the clones is absent; for the studies checked, an unresolved V gene accounts for under half, and the remainder has no known explanation. The sample data list fewer than 250,000 clones, and 81% of these were observed just once. Together, the top ten hold about 1.8% of the sample. Source material: PBMCs. Receptors were obtained from a man younger than 35 in good health and CMV-seronegative.

This clone was observed a handful of times. The junction departs from germline at one end; a sequencing error may be responsible. V gene TRBV19 combines with J gene TRBJ1-2; a possible D gene is TRBD1 (5 bases). The germline gives CDR1 LNHDA, CDR2 SQIVND (reference sequence). CDR3 length: 14 amino acids. The DNA for the CDR3 is TGTGCCAGTAGTCTAGACAGACTAACCTATGGCTACACCTTC. Its protein is CASSLDRLTYGYTF.

The V and J genes are TRBV5-1 and TRBJ2-6, with D maybe TRBD1 (6 bases). Germline V gene lookup returns CDR1 SGHRS and CDR2 YFSETQ. With 4 bases removed from V and 0 bases from J, the gap between germline ends came to 17 bases. The CDR3 consists of 18 residues. The CDR3 loop reads CASSPGVGLPSGANVLTF. CDR3 bases: TGCGCCAGCAGCCCAGGGGTAGGACTCCCCTCTGGGGCCAACGTCCTGACTTTC.

This clone was seen more than once but under ten times. DNA for the CDR3: TGTGCCAGTAGTCCCCCAACGGGGCAGGGGGCAATTCGGTATGGCTACACCTTC. It encodes CASSPPTGQGAIRYGYTF. J is TRBJ1-2 and V is TRBV19; 8 nucleotides agree with TRBD1. This CDR3 region has 18 residues. J lost 5 bases, V lost 5 bases, and 19 bases had no gene match. Looked up from germline, CDR1 is LNHDA and CDR2 is SQIVND (reference sequence).

In the case of this clone: This CDR3 is missing its conserved last phenylalanine or tryptophan, likely due to a read error. The chain joins TRBV9 to TRBJ2-7; tentatively, D is TRBD2 (5 bases). CDR1 and CDR2 (germline): SGDLS, YYNGEE. There are 14 residues in the CDR3. The ends were cut back, 0 bases at V and 3 bases at J, with 10 bases in the middle. The CDR3: CASSVAEGFYEQYL. The DNA of the CDR3 is TGTGCCAGCAGCGTAGCCGAGGGTTTCTACGAGCAGTACCTC.

The chain is built from TRBV27 and TRBJ2-1; 9 nucleotides match TRBD2. Per the germline V gene, CDR1 is MNHEY and CDR2 is SMNVEV (reference sequence). The CDR3 contains 17 residues. V lost 5 bases to trimming and J lost 2 bases; unmatched junction nucleotides: 10. The CDR3 loop is CASSPTGTSFTYNEQFF. CDR3 nucleotide sequence: TGTGCCAGCAGTCCAACCGGGACTAGCTTCACCTACAATGAGCAGTTCTTC.